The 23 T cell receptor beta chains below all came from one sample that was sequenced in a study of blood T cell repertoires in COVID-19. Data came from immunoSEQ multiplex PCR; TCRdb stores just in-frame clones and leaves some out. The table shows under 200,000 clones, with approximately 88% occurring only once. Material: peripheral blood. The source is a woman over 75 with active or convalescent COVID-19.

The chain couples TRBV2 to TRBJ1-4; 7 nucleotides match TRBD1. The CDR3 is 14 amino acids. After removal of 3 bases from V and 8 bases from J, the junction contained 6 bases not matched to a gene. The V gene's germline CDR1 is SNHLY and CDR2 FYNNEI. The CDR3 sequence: CASSDSTGMEKLFF. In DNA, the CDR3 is TGTGCCAGCAGTGATTCGACAGGGATGGAAAAACTGTTTTTT.

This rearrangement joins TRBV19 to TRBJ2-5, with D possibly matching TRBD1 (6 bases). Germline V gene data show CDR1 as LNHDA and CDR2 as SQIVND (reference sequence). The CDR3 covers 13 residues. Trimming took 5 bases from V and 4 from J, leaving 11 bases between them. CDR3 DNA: TGTGCCAGTAGTGAAGGGGGTGGAGAGACCCAGTACTTC. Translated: CASSEGGGETQYF. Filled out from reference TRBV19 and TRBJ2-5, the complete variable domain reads DGGITQSPKYLFRKEGQNVTLSCEQNLNHDAMYWYRQDPGQGLRLIYYSQIVNDFQKGDIAEGYSVSREKKESFPLTVTSAQKNPTAFYLCASSEGGGETQYFGPGTRLLVL.

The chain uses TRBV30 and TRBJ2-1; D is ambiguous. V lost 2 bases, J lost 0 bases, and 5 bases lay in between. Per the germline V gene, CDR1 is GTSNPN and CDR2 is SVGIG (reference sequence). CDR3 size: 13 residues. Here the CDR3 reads CAWSTSSYNEQFF. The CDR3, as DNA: TGTGCCTGGAGTACGAGCTCCTACAATGAGCAGTTCTTC.

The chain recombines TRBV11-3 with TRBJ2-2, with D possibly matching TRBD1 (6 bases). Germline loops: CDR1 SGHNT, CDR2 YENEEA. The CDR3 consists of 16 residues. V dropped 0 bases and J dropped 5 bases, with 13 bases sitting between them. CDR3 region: CASSLDLGARTGELFF. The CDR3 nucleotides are TGTGCCAGCAGCTTAGATTTGGGGGCGAGGACCGGGGAGCTGTTTTTT.

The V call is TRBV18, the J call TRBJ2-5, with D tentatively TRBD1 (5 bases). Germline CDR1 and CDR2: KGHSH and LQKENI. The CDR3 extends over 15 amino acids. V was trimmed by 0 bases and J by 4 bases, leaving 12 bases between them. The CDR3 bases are TGTGCCAGCTCACCACCGGGCAGGGCCGGAGAGACCCAGTACTTC. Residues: CASSPPGRAGETQYF.

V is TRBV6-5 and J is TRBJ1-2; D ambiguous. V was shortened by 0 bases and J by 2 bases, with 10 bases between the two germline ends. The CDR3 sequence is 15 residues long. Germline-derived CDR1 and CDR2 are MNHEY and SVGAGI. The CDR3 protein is CASSYSSASNYGYTF. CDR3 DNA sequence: TGTGCCAGCAGTTACTCCAGTGCTTCCAACTATGGCTACACCTTC.

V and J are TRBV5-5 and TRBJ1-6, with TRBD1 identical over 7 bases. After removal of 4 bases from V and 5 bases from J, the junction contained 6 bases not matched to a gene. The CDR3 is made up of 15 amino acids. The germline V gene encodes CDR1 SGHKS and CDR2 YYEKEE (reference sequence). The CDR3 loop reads CASSPITGDNSPLHF. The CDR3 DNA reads TGTGCCAGCAGCCCGATCACAGGGGATAATTCACCCCTCCACTTT.

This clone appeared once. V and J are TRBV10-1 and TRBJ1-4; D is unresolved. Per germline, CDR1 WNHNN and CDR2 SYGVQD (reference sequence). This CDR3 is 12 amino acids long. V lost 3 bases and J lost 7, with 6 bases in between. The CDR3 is CASSDLGEKLFF. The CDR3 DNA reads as TGCGCCAGCAGTGACCTCGGTGAAAAACTGTTTTTT.

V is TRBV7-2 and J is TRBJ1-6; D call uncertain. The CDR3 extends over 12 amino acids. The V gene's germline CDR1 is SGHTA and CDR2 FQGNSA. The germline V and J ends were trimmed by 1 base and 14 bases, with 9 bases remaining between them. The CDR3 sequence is CASSLGLGALHF. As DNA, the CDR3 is TGTGCCAGCAGCTTAGGACTCGGGGCCCTCCACTTT.

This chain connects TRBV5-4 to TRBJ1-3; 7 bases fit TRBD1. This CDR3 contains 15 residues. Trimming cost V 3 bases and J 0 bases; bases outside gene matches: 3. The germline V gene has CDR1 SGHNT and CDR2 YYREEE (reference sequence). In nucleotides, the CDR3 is TGTGCCAGCAGCTCGGGACAGACCTCTGGAAACACCATATATTTT. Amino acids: CASSSGQTSGNTIYF.

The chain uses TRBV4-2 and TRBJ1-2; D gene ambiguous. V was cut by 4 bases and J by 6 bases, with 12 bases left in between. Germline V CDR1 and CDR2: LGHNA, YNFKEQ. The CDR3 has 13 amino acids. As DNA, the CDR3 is TGTGCCAGCAGCCCCTTGGTTACGGATGGCTACACCTTC. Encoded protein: CASSPLVTDGYTF.

CDR3 in DNA: TGTGCCACCAGCAGGACAGGGGCAACTAATGAAAAACTGTTTTTT. It codes for CATSRTGATNEKLFF. The chain joins TRBV15 to TRBJ1-4; TRBD1 matches 8 bases. This CDR3 region has 15 residues. Trimming at V came to 3 bases and at J to 0 bases, leaving 0 bases not matched to a gene. Germline lookup yields CDR1 LNHNV and CDR2 YYDKDF (reference sequence).

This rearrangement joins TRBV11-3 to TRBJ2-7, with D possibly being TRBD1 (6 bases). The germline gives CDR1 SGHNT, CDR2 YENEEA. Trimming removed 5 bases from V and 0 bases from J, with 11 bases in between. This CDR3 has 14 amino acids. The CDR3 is CASSTSTGSYEQYF. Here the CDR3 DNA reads TGTGCCAGCAGCACGTCGACAGGCTCCTACGAGCAGTACTTC.

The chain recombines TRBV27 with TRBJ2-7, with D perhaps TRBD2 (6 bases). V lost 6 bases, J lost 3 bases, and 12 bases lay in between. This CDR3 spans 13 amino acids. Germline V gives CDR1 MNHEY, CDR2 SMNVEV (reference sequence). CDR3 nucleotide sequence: TGTGCCAGCAGCGAGGAGGGTATCTACGAGCAGTACTTC. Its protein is CASSEEGIYEQYF.

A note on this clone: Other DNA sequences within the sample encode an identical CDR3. DNA for the CDR3: TGTGCCAGCAGCTTAGACAGGGGCAGGAACACTGAAGCTTTCTTT. This encodes CASSLDRGRNTEAFF. The chain combines TRBV11-2 with TRBJ1-1, with a weak D call TRBD1 (6 bases). The CDR3 is made up of 15 amino acids. Between the trimmed V and J ends, which lost 0 bases and 1 base, there was a span of 9 bases. Germline V gene sequence: CDR1 SGHAT, CDR2 FQNNGV.

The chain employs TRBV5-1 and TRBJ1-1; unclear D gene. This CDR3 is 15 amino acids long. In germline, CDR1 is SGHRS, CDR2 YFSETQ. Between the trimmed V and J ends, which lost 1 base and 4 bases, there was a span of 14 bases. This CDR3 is CASSLFDTSSTEAFF. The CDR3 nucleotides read TGCGCCAGCAGCTTGTTCGACACCTCGAGCACTGAAGCTTTCTTT.

CDR3 DNA: TGTGCCACCAGCCAGACAGGCAATCAGCCCCAGCATTTT. It is translated as CATSQTGNQPQHF. The chain employs TRBV24-1 and TRBJ1-5; D might be TRBD1 (5 bases). CDR3 length: 13 residues. CDR1 KGHDR and CDR2 SFDVKD come from the germline V gene. Deletions cut 7 bases from V and 2 bases from J, with 8 bases between.

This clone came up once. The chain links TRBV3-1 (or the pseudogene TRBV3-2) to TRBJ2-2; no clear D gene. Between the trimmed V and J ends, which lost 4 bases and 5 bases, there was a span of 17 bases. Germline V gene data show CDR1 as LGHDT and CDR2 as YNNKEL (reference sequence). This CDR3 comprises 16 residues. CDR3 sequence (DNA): TGTGCCAGCAGCCCCCCTAGTCTGGCGGAAACCGGGGAGCTGTTTTTT. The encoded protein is CASSPPSLAETGELFF.

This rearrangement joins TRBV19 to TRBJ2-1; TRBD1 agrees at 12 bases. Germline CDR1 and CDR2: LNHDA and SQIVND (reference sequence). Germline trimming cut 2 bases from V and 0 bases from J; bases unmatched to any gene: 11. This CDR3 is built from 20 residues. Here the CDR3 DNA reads TGTGCCAGTAGTATATATATGGGACAGGGGGCCCAAAGCTCCTACAATGAGCAGTTCTTC. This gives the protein CASSIYMGQGAQSSYNEQFF.

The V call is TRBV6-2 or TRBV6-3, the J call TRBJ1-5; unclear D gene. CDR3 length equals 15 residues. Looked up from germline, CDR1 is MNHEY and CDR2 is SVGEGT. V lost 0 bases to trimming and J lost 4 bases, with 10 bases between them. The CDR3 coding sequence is TGTGCCAGCAGTTACTCCGGACTGAATAATCAGCCCCAGCATTTT. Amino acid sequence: CASSYSGLNNQPQHF.

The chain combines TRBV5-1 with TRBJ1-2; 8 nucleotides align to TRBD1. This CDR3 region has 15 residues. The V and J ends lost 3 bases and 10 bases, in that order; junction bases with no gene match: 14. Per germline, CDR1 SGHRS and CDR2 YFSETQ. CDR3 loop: CASSSTPDREGFYTF. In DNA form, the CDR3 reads TGCGCCAGCAGCTCGACCCCGGACAGGGAAGGCTTCTACACCTTC.

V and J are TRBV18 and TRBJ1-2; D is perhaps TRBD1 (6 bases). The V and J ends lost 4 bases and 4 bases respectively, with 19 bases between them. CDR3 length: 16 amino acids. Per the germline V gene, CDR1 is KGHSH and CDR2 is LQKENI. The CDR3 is CASSLAGTPRSYGYTF. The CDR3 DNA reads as TGTGCCAGCTCACTAGCCGGGACACCTCGGAGCTATGGCTACACCTTC.

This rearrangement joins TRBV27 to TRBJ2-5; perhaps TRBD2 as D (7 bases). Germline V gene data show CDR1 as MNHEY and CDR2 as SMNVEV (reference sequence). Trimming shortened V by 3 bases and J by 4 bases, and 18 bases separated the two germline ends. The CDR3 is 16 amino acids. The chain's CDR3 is CASSLAGARVRETQYF. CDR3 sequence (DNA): TGTGCCAGCAGTTTGGCGGGGGCCAGGGTGCGAGAGACCCAGTACTTC.